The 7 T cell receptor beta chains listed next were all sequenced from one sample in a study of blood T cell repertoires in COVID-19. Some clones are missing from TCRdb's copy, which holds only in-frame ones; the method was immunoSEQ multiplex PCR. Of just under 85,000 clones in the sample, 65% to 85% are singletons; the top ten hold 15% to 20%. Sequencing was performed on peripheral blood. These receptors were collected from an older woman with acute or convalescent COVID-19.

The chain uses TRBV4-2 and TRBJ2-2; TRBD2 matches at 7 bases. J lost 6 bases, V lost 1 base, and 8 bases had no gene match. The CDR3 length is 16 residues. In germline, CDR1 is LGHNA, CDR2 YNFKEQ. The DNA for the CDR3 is TGTGCCAGCAGCCAAGTTTGGAGGGAGGGAGCCGGGGAGCTGTTTTTT. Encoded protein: CASSQVWREGAGELFF.

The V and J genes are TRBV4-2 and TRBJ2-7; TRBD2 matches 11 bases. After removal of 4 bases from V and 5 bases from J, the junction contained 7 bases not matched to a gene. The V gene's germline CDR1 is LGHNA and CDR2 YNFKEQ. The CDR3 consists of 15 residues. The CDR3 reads CASSPTSGRRDEQYF. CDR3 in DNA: TGTGCCAGCAGCCCAACTAGCGGGAGAAGAGACGAGCAGTACTTC.

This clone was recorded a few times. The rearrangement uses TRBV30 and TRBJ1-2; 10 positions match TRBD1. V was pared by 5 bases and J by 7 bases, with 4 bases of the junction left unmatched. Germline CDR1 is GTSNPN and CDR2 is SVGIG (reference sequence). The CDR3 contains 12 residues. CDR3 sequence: CAWGTGASGYTF. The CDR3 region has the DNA TGTGCCTGGGGGACAGGGGCATCTGGCTACACCTTC.

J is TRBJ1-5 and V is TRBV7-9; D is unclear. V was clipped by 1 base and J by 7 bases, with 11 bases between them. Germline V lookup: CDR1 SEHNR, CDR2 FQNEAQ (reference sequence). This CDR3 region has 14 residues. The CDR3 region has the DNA TGTGCCAGCAGCTTAGAGAGGGAAGAGCAGCCCCAGCATTTT. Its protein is CASSLEREEQPQHF. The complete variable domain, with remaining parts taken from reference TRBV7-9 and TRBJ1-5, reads DTGVSQNPRHKITKRGQNVTFRCDPISEHNRLYWYRQTLGQGPEFLTYFQNEAQLEKSRLLSDRFSAERPKGSFSTLEIQRTEQGDSAMYLCASSLEREEQPQHFGDGTRLSIL.

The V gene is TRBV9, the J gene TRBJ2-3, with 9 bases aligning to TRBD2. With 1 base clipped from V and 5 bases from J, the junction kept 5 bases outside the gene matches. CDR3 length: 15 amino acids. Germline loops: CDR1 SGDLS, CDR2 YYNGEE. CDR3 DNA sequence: TGTGCCAGCAGCGTATTATCTAGCGGGATAGATACGCAGTATTTT. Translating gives CASSVLSSGIDTQYF.

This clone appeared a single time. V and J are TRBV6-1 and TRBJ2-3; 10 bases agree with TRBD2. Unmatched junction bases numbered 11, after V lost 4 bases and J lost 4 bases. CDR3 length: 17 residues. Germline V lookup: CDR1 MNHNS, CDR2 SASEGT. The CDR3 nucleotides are TGTGCCAGCAGTGCCCCGAGGGGGCTAGCGGGAGCAGATACGCAGTATTTT. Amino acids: CASSAPRGLAGADTQYF.

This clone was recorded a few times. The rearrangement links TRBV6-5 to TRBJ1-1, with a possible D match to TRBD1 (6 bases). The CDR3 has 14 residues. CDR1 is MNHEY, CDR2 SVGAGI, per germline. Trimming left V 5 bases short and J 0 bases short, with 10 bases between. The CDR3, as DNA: TGTGCCAGCAGTCCCGGGACATTGAACACTGAAGCTTTCTTT. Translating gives CASSPGTLNTEAFF.